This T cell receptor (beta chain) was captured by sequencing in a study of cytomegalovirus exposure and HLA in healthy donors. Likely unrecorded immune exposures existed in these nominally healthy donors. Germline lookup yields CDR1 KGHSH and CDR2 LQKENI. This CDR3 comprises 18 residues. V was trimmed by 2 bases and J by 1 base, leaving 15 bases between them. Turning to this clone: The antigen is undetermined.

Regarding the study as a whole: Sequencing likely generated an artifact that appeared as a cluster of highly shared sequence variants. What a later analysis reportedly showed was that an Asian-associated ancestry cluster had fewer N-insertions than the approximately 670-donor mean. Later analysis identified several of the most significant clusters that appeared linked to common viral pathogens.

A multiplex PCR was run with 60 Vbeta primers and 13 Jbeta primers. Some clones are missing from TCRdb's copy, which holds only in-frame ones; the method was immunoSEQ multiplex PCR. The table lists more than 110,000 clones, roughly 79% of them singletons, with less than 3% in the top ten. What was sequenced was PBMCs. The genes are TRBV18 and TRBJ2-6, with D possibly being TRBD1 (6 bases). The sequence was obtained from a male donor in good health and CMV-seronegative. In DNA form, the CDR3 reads TGTGCCAGCTCACCAGCGGCAGGGGAAACATCTGGGGCCAACGTCCTGACTTTC. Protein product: CASSPAAGETSGANVLTF.